These T cell receptor beta chains were read from a single sample in a study of T cells in Graves' hyperthyroidism and ophthalmopathy. One entry per CDR3 protein, called by TCRdb with MiXCR from the multiplex PCR reads. Of approximately 400,000 distinct CDR3 sequences listed, 15% to 19% are singletons. The sequenced sample was blood. The receptors stem from a woman under 30 with Graves' hyperthyroidism. The CDR3 runs from the conserved cysteine through the conserved F or W. Each record gives: CDR3 DNA, CDR3 protein, V gene, D gene, clone size, J gene. A D gene is named only where the DNA matches it firmly. Clone size is given for some rows only: seen once, a few or many times, or a class if the clone is expanded.

TGCGCCAGCAGAATACAGGGCCGTACTGAAGCTTTCTTT,CASRIQGRTEAFF,TRBV4-1,NA,NA,TRBJ1-1
TGTGCCAGCAGCCAAACAGGGGCCTCTAGCACAGATACGCAGTATTTT,CASSQTGASSTDTQYF,TRBV5-5,TRBD1,many,TRBJ2-3
TGTGCCAGCAGTCGACAGTTAAACTCTGGAAACACCATATATTTT,CASSRQLNSGNTIYF,TRBV12-3/TRBV12-4,NA,NA,TRBJ1-3
TGCAGTGCAGAGATTGGGGAGGGACCCCAAGAGACCCAGTACTTC,CSAEIGEGPQETQYF,TRBV20-1,TRBD2,many,TRBJ2-5
TGTGCCATCAGTGGAGGTAATCAGCCCCAGCATTTT,CAISGGNQPQHF,TRBV10-3,NA,many,TRBJ1-5
TGTGCCAGCAGTCAACAGGGTTCTGGAAACACCATATATTTT,CASSQQGSGNTIYF,TRBV12-3/TRBV12-4,NA,many,TRBJ1-3
TGTGCCAGCAGCCAAGTGGGATACACTGAAGCTTTCTTT,CASSQVGYTEAFF,TRBV14,NA,few,TRBJ1-1
TGTGCCAGTATGGACGGAAGCTCTGGAAACACCATATATTTT,CASMDGSSGNTIYF,TRBV19,NA,few,TRBJ1-3
TGTGCCAGCAGCCCCGGGACCGAGTCTTGGCCCCAGCATTTT,CASSPGTESWPQHF,TRBV6-2/TRBV6-3,NA,many,TRBJ1-5
TGTGCCAGCAGCCAAGAAGGACAGTCCCAAGAGACCCAGTACTTC,CASSQEGQSQETQYF,TRBV4-2,NA,many,TRBJ2-5